The 28 T cell receptor beta chains below come from one sample, sequenced in a study of OX40 agonist ivuxolimab in advanced cancers. The table came from immunoSEQ multiplex PCR; TCRdb's copy has only in-frame clones and leaves some out. This sample carries more than 50,000 clones, more than 70% of them seen once, and the ten largest clones take 5% to 6%. The sample was CD4+ or CD8+ T cells sorted from blood, taken in a trial of the OX40 agonist ivuxolimab. These receptors originate from an adult with an advanced solid tumor such as melanoma, head and neck, liver or kidney cancer.

Here the CDR3 DNA reads TGTGCCAGCAGTCGACTGGGACTCTACAATGAGCAGTTCTTC. It translates to CASSRLGLYNEQFF. The V call is TRBV7-9, the J call TRBJ2-1; D possibly corresponds to TRBD2 (6 bases). Germline V gene lookup returns CDR1 SEHNR and CDR2 FQNEAQ (reference sequence). The CDR3 sequence is 14 residues long. V was pared by 6 bases and J by 3 bases, with 12 bases between.

The rearrangement joins TRBV6-1 to TRBJ2-3; no firm D call. Between the trimmed V and J ends, which lost 6 bases and 0 bases, there was a span of 10 bases. Germline V lookup: CDR1 MNHNS, CDR2 SASEGT. There are 14 residues in the CDR3. The CDR3 DNA reads as TGTGCCAGCAGACCCGGACGGAGCACAGATACGCAGTATTTT. This sequence encodes CASRPGRSTDTQYF.

This chain connects TRBV5-1 to TRBJ1-1; D call uncertain. CDR1 SGHRS and CDR2 YFSETQ come from the germline V gene. The CDR3 loop spans 14 amino acids. V lost 1 base and J lost 0, with 7 bases in between. The CDR3 spells CASSLSYMNTEAFF. DNA for the CDR3: TGCGCCAGCAGCTTGTCATATATGAACACTGAAGCTTTCTTT.

The chain uses TRBV11-2 and TRBJ1-4, with TRBD1 as a possible D gene (6 bases). This CDR3 spans 16 amino acids. The V and J ends lost 3 bases and 8 bases respectively, with 19 bases between them. Germline loops: CDR1 SGHAT, CDR2 FQNNGV. CDR3 nucleotide sequence: TGTGCCAGCAGCTTGAATTCCGGGACAAATGGGGAAAAACTGTTTTTT. This codes for CASSLNSGTNGEKLFF.

The V call is TRBV15, the J call TRBJ1-1, with 7 bases matching TRBD1. Germline assignment: CDR1 LNHNV and CDR2 YYDKDF (reference sequence). V was clipped by 1 base and J by 3 bases; unmatched bases: 5. This CDR3 is 15 amino acids long. In nucleotides, the CDR3 is TGTGCCACCAGCAGAGGTAACACAGGGGACACTGAAGCTTTCTTT. Translation gives CATSRGNTGDTEAFF.

The genes are TRBV5-1 and TRBJ1-3; D is unresolved. Deletions cut 0 bases from V and 0 bases from J, with 7 bases between. Germline CDR1 is SGHRS and CDR2 is YFSETQ. This CDR3 has 15 residues. CDR3 amino acids: CASSLDTNSGNTIYF. The CDR3, as DNA: TGCGCCAGCAGCTTGGACACCAACTCTGGAAACACCATATATTTT.

The chain has TRBV11-2 and TRBJ2-5, with 7 bases fitting TRBD1. The CDR3 is made up of 13 amino acids. Germline V gene lookup returns CDR1 SGHAT and CDR2 FQNNGV. With 5 bases clipped from V and 5 bases from J, the junction kept 5 bases outside the gene matches. As DNA, the CDR3 is TGTGCCAGCAGCAGAGGGGGCAGGGAGACCCAGTACTTC. It codes for CASSRGGRETQYF.

V is TRBV7-7 and J is TRBJ1-5; TRBD1 is a possible D gene (6 bases). Looked up from germline, CDR1 is SSHAT and CDR2 is FNYEAQ (reference sequence). Trimming left V 7 bases short and J 3 bases short, with 31 bases between. The CDR3 covers 20 residues. CDR3 protein: CASTREPLGGRNPDNQPQHF. CDR3 DNA: TGTGCCAGCACCAGGGAACCTTTAGGGGGGAGGAATCCAGACAATCAGCCCCAGCATTTT.

In its sample, this clone is medium-sized. V gene TRBV29-1 combines with J gene TRBJ1-1; D not resolved. The CDR3 covers 12 residues. Germline V gene lookup returns CDR1 SQVTM and CDR2 ANQGSEA. Trimming removed 4 bases from V and 2 bases from J, with 8 bases in between. CDR3 region: CSVGSHNTEAFF. DNA of the CDR3: TGCAGCGTTGGATCCCACAACACTGAAGCTTTCTTT. The full variable domain, in which reference TRBV29-1 and TRBJ1-1 provide the parts outside the CDR3, is SAVISQKPSRDICQRGTSLTIQCQVDSQVTMMFWYRQQPGQSLTLIATANQGSEATYESGFVIDKFPISRPNLTFSTLTVSNMSPEDSSIYLCSVGSHNTEAFFGQGTRLTVV.

The V call is TRBV25-1, the J call TRBJ1-2; 7 nucleotides agree with TRBD1. Germline loops: CDR1 MGHDK, CDR2 SYGVNS. There are 12 residues in the CDR3. Trimming at V came to 5 bases and at J to 4 bases, leaving 1 base not matched to a gene. This CDR3 reads CASSPGGYGYTF. The DNA for the CDR3 is TGTGCCAGCAGTCCAGGGGGCTATGGCTACACCTTC.

This clone was observed a handful of times. V is TRBV28 and J is TRBJ1-3; unclear D gene. The CDR3 loop spans 13 amino acids. Trimming shortened V by 8 bases and J by 3 bases, and 11 bases separated the two germline ends. Looked up from germline, CDR1 is MDHEN and CDR2 is SYDVKM. CDR3: CASFVSGGNTIYF. The CDR3 nucleotides are TGTGCCAGCTTTGTCTCTGGTGGAAACACCATATATTTT.

The chain joins TRBV6-1 to TRBJ1-5; D is unclear. CDR1 is MNHNS, CDR2 SASEGT, per germline. Trimming left V 2 bases short and J 1 base short, with 9 bases between. This CDR3 comprises 15 residues. The CDR3 region is CASSERTGSNQPQHF. The CDR3 DNA follows: TGTGCCAGCAGTGAAAGGACGGGGAGCAATCAGCCCCAGCATTTT.

This clone was counted a single time. One junction end does not reproduce the germline sequence, and a read error may be involved. The gene calls are TRBV5-4 and TRBJ2-7; D might be TRBD2 (5 bases). CDR3 length: 13 residues. Germline CDR1 reads SGHNT; CDR2 reads YYREEE (reference sequence). The CDR3 coding sequence is TGTGCCAGCAGTTTGGACTTCAACTACGAGCAGTACTTC. Protein product: CASSLDFNYEQYF.

Remarks on this clone: One end of the junction does not line up with germline, which may come from a read error. The chain recombines TRBV27 with TRBJ2-5, with TRBD2 matching 9 bases. CDR3 length equals 17 residues. Germline V CDR1 and CDR2: MNHEY, SMNVEV (reference sequence). In nucleotides, the CDR3 is TGTGCCAGCAATTTATCCAGCGGGAGGTTGTACCAAGAGACCCAGTACTTC. This codes for CASNLSSGRLYQETQYF.

J is TRBJ2-1 and V is TRBV5-1, with TRBD1 matching 10 bases. The V and J ends lost 0 bases and 6 bases, in that order; junction bases with no gene match: 9. CDR1 and CDR2 from the germline V gene are SGHRS and YFSETQ. This CDR3 spans 17 amino acids. CDR3 in DNA: TGCGCCAGCAGCTTGGCTAGTGTAGGGACAGGGGTCAATGAGCAGTTCTTC. It codes for CASSLASVGTGVNEQFF.

The chain recombines TRBV5-1 with TRBJ2-3; D is uncertain. CDR3 length: 13 residues. V was clipped by 0 bases and J by 3 bases, with 5 bases between them. Germline loops: CDR1 SGHRS, CDR2 YFSETQ. The CDR3 region has the DNA TGCGCCAGCAGCTTGGCTAGGACAGATACGCAGTATTTT. Encoded protein: CASSLARTDTQYF.

This clone has a handful of counts. The chain is built from TRBV5-5 and TRBJ1-6; maybe TRBD1 (6 bases). Per the germline V gene, CDR1 is SGHKS and CDR2 is YYEKEE (reference sequence). The CDR3 sequence is 12 residues long. V was shortened by 4 bases and J by 10 bases, with 9 bases between the two germline ends. CDR3 loop: CASSQQGSPLHF. Here the CDR3 DNA reads TGTGCCAGCAGCCAGCAGGGGTCACCCCTCCACTTT.

This sequence joins TRBV7-2 and TRBJ2-2; 14 bases map to TRBD2. The ends lost 6 bases at V and 3 bases at J; junction bases unmatched: 6. The CDR3 covers 17 residues. CDR1 and CDR2 from the germline V gene are SGHTA and FQGNSA. The CDR3 here is CASRRLAGGQDTGELFF. Here the CDR3 DNA reads TGTGCCAGCAGGCGACTAGCGGGGGGGCAGGACACCGGGGAGCTGTTTTTT. Full variable domain (missing parts from reference TRBV7-2 and TRBJ2-2): GAGVSQSPSNKVTEKGKDVELRCDPISGHTALYWYRQSLGQGLEFLIYFQGNSAPDKSGLPSDRFSAERTGGSVSTLTIQRTQQEDSAVYLCASRRLAGGQDTGELFFGEGSRLTVL.

This chain uses TRBV5-1 with TRBJ2-5; no definite D call. The germline gives CDR1 SGHRS, CDR2 YFSETQ. CDR3 length equals 14 residues. Between the trimmed V and J ends, which lost 0 bases and 5 bases, there was a span of 11 bases. CDR3: CASSLGLGWETQYF. CDR3 bases: TGCGCCAGCAGCTTGGGGCTGGGTTGGGAGACCCAGTACTTC.

The rearrangement joins TRBV10-3 to TRBJ2-7, with D possibly TRBD2 on 6 matching bases. V lost 2 bases, J lost 5 bases, and 16 bases lay in between. This CDR3 has 15 residues. Germline CDR1 ENHRY, CDR2 SYGVKD. The CDR3 sequence is CAISEEGTLGNEQYF. In DNA, the CDR3 is TGTGCCATCAGTGAGGAAGGGACTTTGGGGAACGAGCAGTACTTC.

The gene calls are TRBV4-3 and TRBJ1-3; D is undetermined. The CDR3 runs to 16 residues. With 0 bases removed from V and 0 bases from J, the gap between germline ends came to 9 bases. CDR1 and CDR2 (germline): LGHNA, YSLEER. DNA of the CDR3: TGCGCCAGCAGCCAAGACTCAGTAGCCTCTGGAAACACCATATATTTT. Its translation: CASSQDSVASGNTIYF.

This chain links TRBV19 with TRBJ2-3, with no clear D. The CDR3 consists of 15 residues. Per germline, CDR1 LNHDA and CDR2 SQIVND (reference sequence). Trimming stripped 3 bases from V and 0 bases from J, with 10 bases between. The CDR3 loop reads CASSMGDLSTDTQYF. For the CDR3, the DNA is TGTGCCAGTAGTATGGGTGACCTAAGCACAGATACGCAGTATTTT.

V and J are TRBV7-8 and TRBJ1-1; TRBD1 agrees at 11 bases. This CDR3 spans 15 amino acids. Trimming cost V 5 bases and J 8 bases; bases outside gene matches: 10. The germline CDR1 and CDR2 sequences are SGHVS and FQNEAQ. Here the CDR3 reads CASSPHPGQGDEAFF. The CDR3 coding sequence is TGTGCCAGCAGCCCTCATCCGGGACAGGGGGACGAAGCTTTCTTT.

The CDR3 here is CASSLGLAGGTDTQYF. In DNA form, the CDR3 reads TGTGCCAGCAGTCTGGGACTAGCGGGAGGGACAGATACGCAGTATTTT. V usage is TRBV28 and J usage is TRBJ2-3; 16 bases are a match to TRBD2. V shed 5 bases and J 3 bases; nucleotides not matched to a gene: 2. Germline values: CDR1 MDHEN, CDR2 SYDVKM. CDR3 length: 16 residues.

The rearrangement uses TRBV7-8 and TRBJ2-5; tentative D call: TRBD1 (6 bases). V shed 1 base and J shed 4 bases, with 10 bases lying between them. The CDR3 is 14 residues long. CDR1 is SGHVS, CDR2 FQNEAQ, per germline. The DNA for the CDR3 is TGTGCCAGCAGCTTAGTGGGGGCCCTAGAGACCCAGTACTTC. Residues: CASSLVGALETQYF.

This clone was counted a few times. V usage is TRBV6-5 and J usage is TRBJ1-2, with TRBD1 as a possible D gene (5 bases). V was trimmed by 6 bases and J by 4 bases, leaving 12 bases between them. From germline, CDR1 is MNHEY and CDR2 SVGAGI. This CDR3 spans 13 amino acids. The CDR3 sequence is CASSSSGGYGYTF. DNA of the CDR3: TGTGCCAGCAGCAGTTCCGGGGGCTATGGCTACACCTTC.

The chain couples TRBV7-3 to TRBJ2-3, with no clear D. V was clipped by 5 bases and J by 4 bases, with 13 bases between them. The CDR3 runs to 14 residues. The germline V gene encodes CDR1 SGHTA and CDR2 FQGTGA. The CDR3 DNA reads as TGTGCCAGCAGCCCCCGTCGCGAGGCAGATACGCAGTATTTT. Its protein is CASSPRREADTQYF.

This clone has only a few counts. The chain employs TRBV27 and TRBJ2-7; TRBD1 matches 7 bases. Germline-derived CDR1 and CDR2 are MNHEY and SMNVEV (reference sequence). The length of the CDR3 is 15 residues. V lost 4 bases and J lost 6; bases outside the gene matches: 12. The CDR3 protein is CASSSLDRDLSEQYF. In DNA, the CDR3 is TGTGCCAGCAGTTCCCTTGACAGGGACCTTTCCGAGCAGTACTTC.